Detailed here is one T cell receptor (beta chain). These data originate in a study of glioma-infiltrating T cells after dendritic cell vaccination. The table came from immunoSEQ multiplex PCR; TCRdb's copy has only in-frame clones and leaves some out. The sample carries nearly 85,000 clones, approximately 90% recorded once. This receptor was obtained from a human donor with glioblastoma. The material was blood, obtained before dendritic cell vaccination.

CDR3 protein: CASSVQEGLNEQFF. The DNA for the CDR3 is TGTGCCAGCAGCGTACAGGAGGGGTTGAATGAGCAGTTCTTC. The chain is built from TRBV9 and TRBJ2-1, with D maybe TRBD2 (6 bases). The CDR3 loop spans 14 amino acids. V lost 1 base, J lost 7 bases, and 12 bases lay in between. The germline V gene has CDR1 SGDLS and CDR2 YYNGEE. Full variable domain (outside the CDR3, taken from reference TRBV9 and TRBJ2-1): DSGVTQTPKHLITATGQRVTLRCSPRSGDLSVYWYQQSLDQGLQFLIQYYNGEERAKGNILERFSAQQFPDLHSELNLSSLELGDSALYFCASSVQEGLNEQFFGPGTRLTVL.